This paragraph reports one T cell receptor beta chain. Amplification targeted TCR beta CDR3 regions from RNA transcripts. The HTBI set primed first-round TCR CDR3 RT-PCR. TCRdb redid the calling of the multiplex PCR reads with MiXCR, one entry per CDR3 protein. This sample has some 460,000 distinct CDR3 sequences; around 14% occur once, and the top ten carry roughly 14%. This sample stems from a study of T cells in Graves' hyperthyroidism and ophthalmopathy. The length of the CDR3 is 16 residues. V shed 3 bases, J shed 6 bases, and the junction held 4 bases outside the gene matches. Germline V gene sequence: CDR1 LGHNT, CDR2 FRNRAP.

The rearrangement joins TRBV12-5 to TRBJ2-1; TRBD2 agrees at 14 bases. Specimen: blood. The clonotype was recovered from a woman between 18 and 30 years old with Graves' hyperthyroidism. The CDR3 spells CASGLTGTSGSNEQFF. The CDR3 region has the DNA TGTGCTAGTGGTTTAACCGGGACTAGCGGGAGCAATGAGCAGTTCTTC.